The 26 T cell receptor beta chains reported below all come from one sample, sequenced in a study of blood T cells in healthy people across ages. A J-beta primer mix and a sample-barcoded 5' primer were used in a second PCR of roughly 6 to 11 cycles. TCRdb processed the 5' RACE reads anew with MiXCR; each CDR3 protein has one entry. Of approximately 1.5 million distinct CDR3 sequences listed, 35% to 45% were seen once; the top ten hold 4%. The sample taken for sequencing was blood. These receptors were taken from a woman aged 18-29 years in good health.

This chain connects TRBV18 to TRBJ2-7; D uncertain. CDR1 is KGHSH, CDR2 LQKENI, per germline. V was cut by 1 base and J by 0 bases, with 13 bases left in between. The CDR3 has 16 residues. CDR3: CASSPLGPPSSYEQYF. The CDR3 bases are TGTGCCAGCTCACCACTCGGACCCCCGAGCTCCTACGAGCAGTACTTC.

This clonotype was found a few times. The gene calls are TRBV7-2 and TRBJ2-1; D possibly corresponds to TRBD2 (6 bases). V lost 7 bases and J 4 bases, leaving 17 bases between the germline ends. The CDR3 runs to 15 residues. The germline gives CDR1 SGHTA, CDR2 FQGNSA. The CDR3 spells CASTSHGTLYNEQFF. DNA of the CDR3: TGTGCCAGCACCTCCCACGGGACTCTGTACAATGAGCAGTTCTTC.

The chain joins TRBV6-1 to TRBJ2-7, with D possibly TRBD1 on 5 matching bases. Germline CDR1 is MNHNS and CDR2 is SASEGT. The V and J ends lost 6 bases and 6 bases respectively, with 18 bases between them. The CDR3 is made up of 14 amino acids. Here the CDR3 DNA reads TGTGCCAGCAGGACAGTTCGAGAAGGTCTCGAGCAGTACTTC. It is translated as CASRTVREGLEQYF.

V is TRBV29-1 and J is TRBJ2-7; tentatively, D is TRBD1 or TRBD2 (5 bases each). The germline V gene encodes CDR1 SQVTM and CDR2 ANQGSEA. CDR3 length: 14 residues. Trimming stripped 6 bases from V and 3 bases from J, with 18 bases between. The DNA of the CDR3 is TGCAGCGTCATGACGGGGACGGAGAACTACGAGCAGTACTTC. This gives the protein CSVMTGTENYEQYF.

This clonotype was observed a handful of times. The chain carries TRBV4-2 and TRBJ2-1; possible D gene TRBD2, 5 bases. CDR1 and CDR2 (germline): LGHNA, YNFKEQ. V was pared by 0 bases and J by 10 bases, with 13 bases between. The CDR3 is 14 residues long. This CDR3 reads CASSQDLRGAEQFF. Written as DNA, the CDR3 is TGTGCCAGCAGCCAAGATCTTCGGGGAGCCGAGCAGTTCTTC.

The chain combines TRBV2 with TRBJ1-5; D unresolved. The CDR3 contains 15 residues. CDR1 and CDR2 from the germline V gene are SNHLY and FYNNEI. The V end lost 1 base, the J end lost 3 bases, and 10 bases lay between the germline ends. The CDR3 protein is CASSEDSLDNQPQHF. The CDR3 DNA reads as TGTGCCAGCAGTGAAGACAGTTTAGACAATCAGCCCCAGCATTTT.

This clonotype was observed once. The CDR3 sequence is CSVNWGNNPEAFF. For the CDR3, the DNA is TGCAGCGTTAATTGGGGAAACAACCCTGAAGCTTTCTTT. J is TRBJ1-1 and V is TRBV29-1; no clear D. Germline CDR1 reads SQVTM; CDR2 reads ANQGSEA. V dropped 5 bases and J dropped 6 bases, with 16 bases sitting between them. CDR3 length: 13 residues.

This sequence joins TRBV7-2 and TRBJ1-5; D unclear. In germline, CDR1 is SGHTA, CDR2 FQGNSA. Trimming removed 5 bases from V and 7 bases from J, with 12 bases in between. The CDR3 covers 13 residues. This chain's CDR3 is CASSIQPGQPQHF. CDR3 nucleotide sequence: TGTGCCAGCAGCATCCAGCCGGGACAGCCCCAGCATTTT.

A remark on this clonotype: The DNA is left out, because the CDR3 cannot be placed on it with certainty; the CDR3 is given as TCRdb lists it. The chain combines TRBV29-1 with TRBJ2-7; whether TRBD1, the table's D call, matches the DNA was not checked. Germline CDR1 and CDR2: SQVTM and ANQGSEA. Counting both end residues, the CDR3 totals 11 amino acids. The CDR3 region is CSVATGIERYF.

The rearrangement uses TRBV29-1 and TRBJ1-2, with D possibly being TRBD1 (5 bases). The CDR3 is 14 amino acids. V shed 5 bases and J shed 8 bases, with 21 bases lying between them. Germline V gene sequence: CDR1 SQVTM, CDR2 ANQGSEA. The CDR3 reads CSVSYRDSRQGYTF. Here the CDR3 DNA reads TGCAGCGTTTCCTACCGGGACTCCAGACAGGGCTACACCTTC. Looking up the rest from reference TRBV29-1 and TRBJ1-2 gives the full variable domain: SAVISQKPSRDICQRGTSLTIQCQVDSQVTMMFWYRQQPGQSLTLIATANQGSEATYESGFVIDKFPISRPNLTFSTLTVSNMSPEDSSIYLCSVSYRDSRQGYTFGSGTRLTVV.

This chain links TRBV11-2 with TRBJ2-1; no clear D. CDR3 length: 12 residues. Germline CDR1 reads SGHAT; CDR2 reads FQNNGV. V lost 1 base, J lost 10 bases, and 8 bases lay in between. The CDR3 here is CASSLARWEQFF. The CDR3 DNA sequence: TGTGCCAGCAGCTTAGCGAGATGGGAGCAGTTCTTC.

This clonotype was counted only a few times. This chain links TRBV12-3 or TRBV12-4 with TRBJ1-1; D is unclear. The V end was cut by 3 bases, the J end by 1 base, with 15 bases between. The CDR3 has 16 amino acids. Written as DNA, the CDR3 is TGTGCCAGCAGTTTCACCCTGGGCGCCGGGAACACTGAAGCTTTCTTT. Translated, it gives CASSFTLGAGNTEAFF.

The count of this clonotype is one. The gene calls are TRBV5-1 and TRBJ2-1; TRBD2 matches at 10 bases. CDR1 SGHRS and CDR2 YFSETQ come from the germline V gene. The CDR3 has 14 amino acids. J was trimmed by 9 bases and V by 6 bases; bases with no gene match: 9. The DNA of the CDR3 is TGCGCCAGCAATCGCCTAGCGGGAGAAGTTGAGCAGTTCTTC. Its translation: CASNRLAGEVEQFF. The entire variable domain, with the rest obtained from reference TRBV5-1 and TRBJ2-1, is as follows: KAGVTQTPRYLIKTRGQQVTLSCSPISGHRSVSWYQQTPGQGLQFLFEYFSETQRNKGNFPGRFSGRQFSNSRSEMNVSTLELGDSALYLCASNRLAGEVEQFFGPGTRLTVL.

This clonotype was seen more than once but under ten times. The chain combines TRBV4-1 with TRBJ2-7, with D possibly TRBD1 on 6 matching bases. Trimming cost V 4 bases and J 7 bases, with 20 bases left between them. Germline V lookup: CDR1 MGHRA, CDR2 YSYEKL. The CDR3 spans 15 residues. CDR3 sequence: CASSPPGDVYNEQYF. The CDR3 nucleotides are TGCGCCAGCAGCCCACCAGGGGACGTCTACAATGAGCAGTACTTC.

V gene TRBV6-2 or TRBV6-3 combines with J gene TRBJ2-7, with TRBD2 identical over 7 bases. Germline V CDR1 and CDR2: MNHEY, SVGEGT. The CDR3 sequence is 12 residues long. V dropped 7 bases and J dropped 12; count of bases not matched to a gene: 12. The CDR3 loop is CASTPLPGLSYF. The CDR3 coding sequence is TGTGCCAGCACTCCACTACCGGGACTATCGTACTTC.

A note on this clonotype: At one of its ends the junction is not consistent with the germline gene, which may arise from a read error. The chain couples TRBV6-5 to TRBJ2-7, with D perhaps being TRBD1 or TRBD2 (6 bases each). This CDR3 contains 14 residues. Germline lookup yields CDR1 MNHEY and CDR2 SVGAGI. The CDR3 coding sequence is TGTGCCAGCAGTTACGGACTGGGGGGCTACGAGAAGTACTTC. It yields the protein CASSYGLGGYEKYF.

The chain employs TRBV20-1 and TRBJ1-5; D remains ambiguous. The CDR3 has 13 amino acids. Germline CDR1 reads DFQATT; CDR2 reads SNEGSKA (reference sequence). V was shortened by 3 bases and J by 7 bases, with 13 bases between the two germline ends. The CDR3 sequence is CSASIGLGQPQHF. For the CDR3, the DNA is TGCAGTGCTAGTATAGGGCTGGGACAGCCCCAGCATTTT.

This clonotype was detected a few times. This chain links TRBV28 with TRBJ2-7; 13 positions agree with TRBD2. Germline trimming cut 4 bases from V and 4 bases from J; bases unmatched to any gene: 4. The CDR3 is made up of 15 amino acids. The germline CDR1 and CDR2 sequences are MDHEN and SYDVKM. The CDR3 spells CASSSGTSGAYEQYF. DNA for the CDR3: TGTGCCAGCAGTTCCGGGACTAGCGGGGCGTACGAGCAGTACTTC.

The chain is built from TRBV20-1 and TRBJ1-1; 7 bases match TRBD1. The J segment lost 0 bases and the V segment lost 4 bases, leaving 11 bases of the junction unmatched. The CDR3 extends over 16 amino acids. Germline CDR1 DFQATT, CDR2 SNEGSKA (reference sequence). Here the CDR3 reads CSAIDRDKLMNTEAFF. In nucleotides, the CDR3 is TGCAGTGCTATTGACAGGGACAAACTCATGAACACTGAAGCTTTCTTT.

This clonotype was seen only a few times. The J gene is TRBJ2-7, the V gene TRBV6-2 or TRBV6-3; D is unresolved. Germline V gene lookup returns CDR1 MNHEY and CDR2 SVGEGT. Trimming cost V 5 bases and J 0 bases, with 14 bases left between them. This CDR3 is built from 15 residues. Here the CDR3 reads CASSDKLRRSYEQYF. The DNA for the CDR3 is TGTGCCAGCAGTGATAAGTTGCGGCGCTCCTACGAGCAGTACTTC.

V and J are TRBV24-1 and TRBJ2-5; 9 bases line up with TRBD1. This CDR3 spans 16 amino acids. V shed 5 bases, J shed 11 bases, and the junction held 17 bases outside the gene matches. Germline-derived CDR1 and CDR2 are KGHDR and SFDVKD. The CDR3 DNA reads TGTGCCACCAGTGGCAACACCGGGACAGGGATGGGTAGGCAGTACTTC. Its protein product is CATSGNTGTGMGRQYF.

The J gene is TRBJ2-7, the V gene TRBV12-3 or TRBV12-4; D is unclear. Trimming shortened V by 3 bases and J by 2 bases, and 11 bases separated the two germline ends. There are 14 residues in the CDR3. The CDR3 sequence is CASSFAVTTYEQYF. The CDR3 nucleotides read TGTGCCAGCAGTTTTGCGGTCACAACCTACGAGCAGTACTTC.

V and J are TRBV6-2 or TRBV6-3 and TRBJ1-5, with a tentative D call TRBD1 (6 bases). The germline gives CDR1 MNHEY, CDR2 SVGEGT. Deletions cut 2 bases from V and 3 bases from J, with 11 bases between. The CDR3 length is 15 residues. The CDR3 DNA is TGTGCCAGCAGTTACGGGGGCCAGGTCAATCAGCCCCAGCATTTT. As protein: CASSYGGQVNQPQHF.

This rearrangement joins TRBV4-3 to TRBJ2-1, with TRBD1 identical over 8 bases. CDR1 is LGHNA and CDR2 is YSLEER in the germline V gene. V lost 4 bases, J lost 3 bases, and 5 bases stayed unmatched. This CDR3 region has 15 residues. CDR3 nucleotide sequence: TGCGCCAGCAGCCTGGACAGGGAGCTCTACAATGAGCAGTTCTTC. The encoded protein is CASSLDRELYNEQFF.

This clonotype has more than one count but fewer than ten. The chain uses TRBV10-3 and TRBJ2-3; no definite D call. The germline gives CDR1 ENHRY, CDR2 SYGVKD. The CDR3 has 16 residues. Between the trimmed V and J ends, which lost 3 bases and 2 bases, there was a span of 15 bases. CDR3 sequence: CAISESVVGNTDTQYF. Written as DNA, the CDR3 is TGTGCCATCAGTGAAAGTGTTGTGGGTAACACAGATACGCAGTATTTT.

This chain's CDR3 is CASSRDKWTYNEQFF. The CDR3 nucleotides read TGCGCCAGCAGCCGGGACAAGTGGACCTACAATGAGCAGTTCTTC. The chain employs TRBV5-1 and TRBJ2-1; possibly TRBD1 for D (6 bases). The CDR3 runs 15 residues. The V gene's germline CDR1 is SGHRS and CDR2 YFSETQ. V lost 4 bases, J lost 2 bases, and 13 bases lay in between.